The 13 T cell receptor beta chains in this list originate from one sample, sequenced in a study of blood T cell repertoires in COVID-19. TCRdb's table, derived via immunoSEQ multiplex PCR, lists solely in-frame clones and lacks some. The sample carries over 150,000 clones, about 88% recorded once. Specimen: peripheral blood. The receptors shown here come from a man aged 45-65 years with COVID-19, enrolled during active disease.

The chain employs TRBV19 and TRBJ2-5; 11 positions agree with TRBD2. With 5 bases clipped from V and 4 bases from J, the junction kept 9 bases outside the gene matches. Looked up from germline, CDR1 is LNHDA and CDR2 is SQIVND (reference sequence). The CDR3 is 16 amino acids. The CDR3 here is CASSPLAGGPGETQYF. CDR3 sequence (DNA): TGTGCCAGTAGTCCCTTAGCGGGAGGGCCTGGAGAGACCCAGTACTTC.

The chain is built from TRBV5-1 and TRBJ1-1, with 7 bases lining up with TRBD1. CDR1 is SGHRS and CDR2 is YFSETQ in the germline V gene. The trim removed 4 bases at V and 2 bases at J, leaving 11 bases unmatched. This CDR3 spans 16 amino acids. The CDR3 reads CASSPRGQLINTEAFF. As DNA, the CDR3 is TGCGCCAGCAGCCCCAGGGGACAGTTAATCAACACTGAAGCTTTCTTT.

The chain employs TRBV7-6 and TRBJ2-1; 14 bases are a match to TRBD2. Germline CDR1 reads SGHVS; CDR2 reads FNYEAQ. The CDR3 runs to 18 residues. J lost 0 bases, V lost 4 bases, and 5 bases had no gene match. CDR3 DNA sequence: TGTGCCAGCAGCTACCCGACTAGCGGGAGGGGCTCCTACAATGAGCAGTTCTTC. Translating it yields CASSYPTSGRGSYNEQFF.

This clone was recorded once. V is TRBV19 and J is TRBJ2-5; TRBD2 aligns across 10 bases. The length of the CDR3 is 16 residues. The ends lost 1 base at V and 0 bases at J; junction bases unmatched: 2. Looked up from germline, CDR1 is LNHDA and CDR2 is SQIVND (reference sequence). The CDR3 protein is CASSIGLAGNQETQYF. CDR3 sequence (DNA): TGTGCCAGTAGTATAGGACTAGCGGGCAACCAAGAGACCCAGTACTTC. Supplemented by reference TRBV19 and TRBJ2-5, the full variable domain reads DGGITQSPKYLFRKEGQNVTLSCEQNLNHDAMYWYRQDPGQGLRLIYYSQIVNDFQKGDIAEGYSVSREKKESFPLTVTSAQKNPTAFYLCASSIGLAGNQETQYFGPGTRLLVL.

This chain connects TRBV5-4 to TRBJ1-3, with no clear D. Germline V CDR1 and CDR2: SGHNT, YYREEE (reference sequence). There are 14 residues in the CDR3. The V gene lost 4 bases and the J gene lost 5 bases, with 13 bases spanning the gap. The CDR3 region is CASSVDPERNTIYF. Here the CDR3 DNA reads TGTGCCAGCAGCGTGGACCCTGAGAGAAACACCATATATTTT.

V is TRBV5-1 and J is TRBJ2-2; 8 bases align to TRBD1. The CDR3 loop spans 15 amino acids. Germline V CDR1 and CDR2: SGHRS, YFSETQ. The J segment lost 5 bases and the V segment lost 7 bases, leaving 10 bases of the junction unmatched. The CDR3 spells CASRSGTGRTGELFF. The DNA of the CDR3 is TGCGCCAGCCGATCCGGGACAGGCCGTACCGGGGAGCTGTTTTTT. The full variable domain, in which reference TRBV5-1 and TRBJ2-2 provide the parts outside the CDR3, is KAGVTQTPRYLIKTRGQQVTLSCSPISGHRSVSWYQQTPGQGLQFLFEYFSETQRNKGNFPGRFSGRQFSNSRSEMNVSTLELGDSALYLCASRSGTGRTGELFFGEGSRLTVL.

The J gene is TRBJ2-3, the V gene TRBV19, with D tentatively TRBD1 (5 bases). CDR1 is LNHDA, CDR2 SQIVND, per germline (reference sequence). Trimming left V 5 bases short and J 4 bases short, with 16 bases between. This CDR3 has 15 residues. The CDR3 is CASSPTGPGADTQYF. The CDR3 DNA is TGTGCCAGTAGTCCCACAGGCCCCGGCGCAGATACGCAGTATTTT.

The CDR3 sequence is CASSLPGQGQPQHF. The DNA of the CDR3 is TGTGCCAGCAGTTTACCCGGACAGGGCCAGCCCCAGCATTTT. This sequence joins TRBV27 and TRBJ1-5, with 8 bases lining up with TRBD1. The CDR3 runs to 14 residues. Unmatched junction bases numbered 4, after V lost 2 bases and J lost 7 bases. Germline V gene lookup returns CDR1 MNHEY and CDR2 SMNVEV (reference sequence).

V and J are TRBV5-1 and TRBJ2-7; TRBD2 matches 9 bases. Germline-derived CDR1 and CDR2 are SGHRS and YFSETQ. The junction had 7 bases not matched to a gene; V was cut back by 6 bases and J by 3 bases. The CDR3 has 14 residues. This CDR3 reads CASTRIAGVYEQYF. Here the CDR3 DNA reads TGCGCCAGCACACGGATAGCGGGAGTCTACGAGCAGTACTTC.

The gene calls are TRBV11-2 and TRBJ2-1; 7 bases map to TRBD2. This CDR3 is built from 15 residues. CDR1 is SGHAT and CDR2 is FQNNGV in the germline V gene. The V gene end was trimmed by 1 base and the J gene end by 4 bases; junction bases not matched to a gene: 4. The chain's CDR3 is CASSLARREYNEQFF. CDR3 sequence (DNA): TGTGCCAGCAGCTTAGCTCGGCGGGAGTACAATGAGCAGTTCTTC.

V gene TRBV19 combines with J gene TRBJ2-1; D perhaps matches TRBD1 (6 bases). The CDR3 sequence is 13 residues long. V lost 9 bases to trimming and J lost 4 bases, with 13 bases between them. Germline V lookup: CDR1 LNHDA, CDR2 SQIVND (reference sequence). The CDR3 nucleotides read TGTGCCAGCCTGGACAGACTATACAATGAGCAGTTCTTC. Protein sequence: CASLDRLYNEQFF.

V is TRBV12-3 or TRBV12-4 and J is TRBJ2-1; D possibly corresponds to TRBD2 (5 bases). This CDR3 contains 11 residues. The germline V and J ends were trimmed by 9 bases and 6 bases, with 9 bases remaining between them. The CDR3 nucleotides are TGTGCCAGTCGGCGGGTCAATGAGCAGTTCTTC. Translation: CASRRVNEQFF.

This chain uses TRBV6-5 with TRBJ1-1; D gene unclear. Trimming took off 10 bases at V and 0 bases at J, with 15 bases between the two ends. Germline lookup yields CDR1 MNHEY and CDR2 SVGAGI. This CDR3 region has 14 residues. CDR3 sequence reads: CATSKQIMNTEAFF. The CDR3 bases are TGTGCCACCTCCAAACAGATCATGAACACTGAAGCTTTCTTT.